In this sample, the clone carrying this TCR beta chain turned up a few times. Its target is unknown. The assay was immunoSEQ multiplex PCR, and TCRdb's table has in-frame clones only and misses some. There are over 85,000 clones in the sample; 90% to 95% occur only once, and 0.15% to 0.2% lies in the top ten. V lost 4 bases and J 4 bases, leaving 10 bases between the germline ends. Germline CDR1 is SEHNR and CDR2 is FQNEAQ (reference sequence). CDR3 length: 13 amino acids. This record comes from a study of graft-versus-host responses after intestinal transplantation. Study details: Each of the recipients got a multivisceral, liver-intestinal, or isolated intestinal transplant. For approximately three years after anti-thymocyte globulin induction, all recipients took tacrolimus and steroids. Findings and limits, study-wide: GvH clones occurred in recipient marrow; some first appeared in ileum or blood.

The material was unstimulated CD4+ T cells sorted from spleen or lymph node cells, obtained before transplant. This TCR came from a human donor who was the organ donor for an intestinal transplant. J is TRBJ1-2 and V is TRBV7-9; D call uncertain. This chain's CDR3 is CASSSNRGYGYTF. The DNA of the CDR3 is TGTGCCAGCAGCTCGAACCGGGGCTATGGCTACACCTTC.